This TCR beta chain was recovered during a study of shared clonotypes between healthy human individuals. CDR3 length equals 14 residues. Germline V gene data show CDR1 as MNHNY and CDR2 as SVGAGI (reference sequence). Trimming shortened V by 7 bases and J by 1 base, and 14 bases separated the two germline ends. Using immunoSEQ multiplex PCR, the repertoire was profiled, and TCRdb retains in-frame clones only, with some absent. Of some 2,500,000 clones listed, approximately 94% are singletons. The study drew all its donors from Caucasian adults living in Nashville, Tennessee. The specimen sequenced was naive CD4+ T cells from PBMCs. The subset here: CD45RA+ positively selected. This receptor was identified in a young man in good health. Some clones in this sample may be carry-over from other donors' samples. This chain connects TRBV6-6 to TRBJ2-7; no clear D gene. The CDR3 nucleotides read TGTGCCAGCACTCGGACGTTGAGTTCCTACGAGCAGTACTTC. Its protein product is CASTRTLSSYEQYF.